The present T cell receptor (beta chain) was sequenced within a study of blood T cell repertoires in COVID-19. Study context: COVID-19 samples from acute and convalescent phases originated in the United States, Italy and Spain. Sources were T cells, B-cell-depleted T cells, or PBMCs; the material itself was cDNA or gDNA.

Original handling: Reference gene primer amplification in the assay estimated nucleated cell counts. Produced via immunoSEQ multiplex PCR; TCRdb's table is partial and in-frame only. V, J and clone size derive from that table, while D and trimming were established from the DNA sequence. Among 85,000 to 110,000 clones listed, 70% to 90% were seen once. Per the germline V gene, CDR1 is LNHDA and CDR2 is SQIVND (reference sequence). The V gene lost 5 bases and the J gene lost 10 bases, with 9 bases spanning the gap. This CDR3 is 11 amino acids long. V usage is TRBV19 and J usage is TRBJ2-1, with D tentatively TRBD2 (6 bases). The sample taken for sequencing was peripheral blood. The TCR comes from a man between 50 and 59 years old in a cohort sampled during active COVID-19. CDR3 protein: CASSGGNEQFF. As DNA, the CDR3 is TGTGCCAGTAGTGGGGGGAACGAGCAGTTCTTC.